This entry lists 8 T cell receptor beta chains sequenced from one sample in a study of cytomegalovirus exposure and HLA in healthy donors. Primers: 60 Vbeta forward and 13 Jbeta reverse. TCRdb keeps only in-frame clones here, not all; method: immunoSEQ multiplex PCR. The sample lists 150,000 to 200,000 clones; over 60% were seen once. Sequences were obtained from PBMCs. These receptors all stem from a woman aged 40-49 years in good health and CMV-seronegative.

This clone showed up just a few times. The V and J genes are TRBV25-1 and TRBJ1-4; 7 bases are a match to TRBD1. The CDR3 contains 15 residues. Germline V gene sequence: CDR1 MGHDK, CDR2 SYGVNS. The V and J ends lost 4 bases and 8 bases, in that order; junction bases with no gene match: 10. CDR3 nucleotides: TGTGCCAGCAGTGCGCACAGGGGAGGTGGAGAAAAACTGTTTTTT. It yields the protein CASSAHRGGGEKLFF.

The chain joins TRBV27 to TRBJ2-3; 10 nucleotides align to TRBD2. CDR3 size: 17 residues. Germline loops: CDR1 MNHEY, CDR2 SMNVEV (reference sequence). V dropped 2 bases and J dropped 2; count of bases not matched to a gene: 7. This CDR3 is CASSLRTSGMHTDTQYF. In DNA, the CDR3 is TGTGCCAGCAGTTTAAGGACTAGCGGTATGCACACAGATACGCAGTATTTT.

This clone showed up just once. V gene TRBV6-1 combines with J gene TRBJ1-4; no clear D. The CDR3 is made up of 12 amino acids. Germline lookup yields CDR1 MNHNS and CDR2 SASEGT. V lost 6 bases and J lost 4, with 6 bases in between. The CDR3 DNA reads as TGTGCCAGCAGCCTAGTTAATGAAAAACTGTTTTTT. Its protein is CASSLVNEKLFF.

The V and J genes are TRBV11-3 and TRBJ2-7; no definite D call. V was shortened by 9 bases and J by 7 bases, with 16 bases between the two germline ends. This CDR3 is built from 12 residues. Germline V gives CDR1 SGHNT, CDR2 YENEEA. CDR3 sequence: CASKPGIGEQYF. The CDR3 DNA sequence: TGTGCCAGTAAACCAGGAATCGGAGAGCAGTACTTC.

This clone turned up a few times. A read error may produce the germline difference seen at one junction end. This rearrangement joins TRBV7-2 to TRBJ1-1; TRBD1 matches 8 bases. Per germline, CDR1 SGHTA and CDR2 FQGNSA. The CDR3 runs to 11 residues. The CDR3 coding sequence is TGTGCCAGCAGCTTAGGGCAGGGGGCTAGGTTT. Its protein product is CASSLGQGARF.

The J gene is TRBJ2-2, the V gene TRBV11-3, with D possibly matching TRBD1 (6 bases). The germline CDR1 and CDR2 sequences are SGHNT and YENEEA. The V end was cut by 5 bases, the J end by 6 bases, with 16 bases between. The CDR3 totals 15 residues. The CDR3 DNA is TGTGCCAGCAGCAACAGGGCACTCACCCCCGGGGAGCTGTTTTTT. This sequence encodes CASSNRALTPGELFF.

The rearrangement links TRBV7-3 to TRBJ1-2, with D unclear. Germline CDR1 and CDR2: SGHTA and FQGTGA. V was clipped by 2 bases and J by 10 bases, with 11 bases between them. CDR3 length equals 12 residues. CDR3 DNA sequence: TGTGCCAGCAGCTTAGACTTGGGAGACTACACCTTC. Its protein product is CASSLDLGDYTF.

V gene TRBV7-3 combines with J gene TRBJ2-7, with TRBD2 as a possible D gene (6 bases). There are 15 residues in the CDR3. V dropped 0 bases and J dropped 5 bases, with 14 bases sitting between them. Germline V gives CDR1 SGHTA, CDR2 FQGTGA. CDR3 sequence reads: CASSLTASVGDEQYF. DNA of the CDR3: TGTGCCAGCAGCTTAACGGCTAGCGTCGGCGACGAGCAGTACTTC. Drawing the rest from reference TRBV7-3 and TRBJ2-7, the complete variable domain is GAGVSQTPSNKVTEKGKYVELRCDPISGHTALYWYRQSLGQGPEFLIYFQGTGAADDSGLPNDRFFAVRPEGSVSTLKIQRTERGDSAVYLCASSLTASVGDEQYFGPGTRLTVT.